The rows below give T cell receptor beta chains drawn from one sample of a study of shared clonotypes between healthy human individuals. Profiling relied on immunoSEQ multiplex PCR, and the TCRdb table lists in-frame clones only, not all of them. The repertoire consists of some 2,000,000 clones, with approximately 96% occurring once and the leading ten covering more than 0.1%. Material for sequencing was naive CD4+ T cells sorted from blood. All receptors come from a man younger than 35 in good health. The CDR3 runs from the conserved cysteine through the conserved F or W. The D gene is left open where the match is weak. Only part of the rows carry a size: once, few, many, or a class if the clone is expanded.

J gene: TRBJ2-5
V gene: TRBV28
clone size: once
D gene: TRBD2
CDR3 DNA: TGTGCCAGCAGTGGTCGCCTAGCGGGGCTAGAGACCCAGTACTTC
CDR3 protein: CASSGRLAGLETQYF

J gene: TRBJ1-2
V gene: TRBV5-1
clone size: .
D gene: .
CDR3 DNA: TGCGCCAGCAGCTTGGGGCAGGGATCACCCTATGGCTACACCTTC
CDR3 protein: CASSLGQGSPYGYTF

J gene: TRBJ2-1
V gene: TRBV6-5
clone size: once
D gene: TRBD1
CDR3 DNA: TGTGCCAGCAGGCAGGGGGCGGGCAATGAGCAGTTCTTC
CDR3 protein: CASRQGAGNEQFF

J gene: TRBJ2-1
V gene: TRBV18
clone size: .
D gene: .
CDR3 DNA: TGTGCCAGCTCACCACTCCAGGGAAATGAGCAGTTCTTC
CDR3 protein: CASSPLQGNEQFF

J gene: TRBJ2-2
V gene: TRBV19
clone size: .
D gene: TRBD1
CDR3 DNA: TGTGCCAGTAGTCGACAGGGCGTCACCGGGGAGCTGTTTTTT
CDR3 protein: CASSRQGVTGELFF

J gene: TRBJ1-4
V gene: TRBV30
clone size: .
D gene: .
CDR3 DNA: TGTGCCTGGAGTGTTAGGGGGACGCGGAATGAAAAACTGTTTTTT
CDR3 protein: CAWSVRGTRNEKLFF

J gene: TRBJ2-2
V gene: TRBV4-3
clone size: .
D gene: TRBD2
CDR3 DNA: TGCGCCAGCAGCCAAGACCAGCGGGAGAACACCGGGGAGCTGTTTTTT
CDR3 protein: CASSQDQRENTGELFF

J gene: TRBJ2-7
V gene: TRBV18
clone size: .
D gene: TRBD2
CDR3 DNA: TGTGCCAGCTCACCACCGCTCGCTAGCGGGAGACCCTACGAGCAGTACTTC
CDR3 protein: CASSPPLASGRPYEQYF

J gene: TRBJ1-3
V gene: TRBV30
clone size: .
D gene: .
CDR3 DNA: TGTGCCGGAGCTGTCGGGCGAAGCTCTGGAAACACCATATATTTT
CDR3 protein: CAGAVGRSSGNTIYF

J gene: TRBJ2-5
V gene: TRBV6-5
clone size: .
D gene: .
CDR3 DNA: TGTGCCAGCAGTATTGGTCAGATCGGGACCCAGTACTTC
CDR3 protein: CASSIGQIGTQYF

J gene: TRBJ2-5
V gene: TRBV7-2
clone size: .
D gene: .
CDR3 DNA: TGTGCCAGCAGCCCAGGAGAGACCCAGTACTTC
CDR3 protein: CASSPGETQYF

J gene: TRBJ2-4
V gene: TRBV5-1
clone size: .
D gene: .
CDR3 DNA: TGCGCCAGCAGCTTGGACACTGACTGGATTCAGTACTTC
CDR3 protein: CASSLDTDWIQYF

J gene: TRBJ1-5
V gene: TRBV30
clone size: .
D gene: .
CDR3 DNA: TGTGCCTGGAGTGTAGGGGGGAATCAGCCCCAGCATTTT
CDR3 protein: CAWSVGGNQPQHF

J gene: TRBJ1-5
V gene: TRBV4-1
clone size: .
D gene: .
CDR3 DNA: TGCGCCAGCAGCCCAGGGGTCCTGAATCAGCCCCAGCATTTT
CDR3 protein: CASSPGVLNQPQHF

J gene: TRBJ2-2
V gene: TRBV7-2
clone size: .
D gene: .
CDR3 DNA: TGTGCCAGCAGCTTAGGAAGGACGAAGGCGGGACACACCGGGGAGCTGTTTTTT
CDR3 protein: CASSLGRTKAGHTGELFF

J gene: TRBJ2-1
V gene: TRBV6-1
clone size: .
D gene: .
CDR3 DNA: TGTGCCAGCACCAAGGGTTCCCCGGGCTACAATGAGCAGTTCTTC
CDR3 protein: CASTKGSPGYNEQFF

J gene: TRBJ1-1
V gene: TRBV10-2
clone size: .
D gene: .
CDR3 DNA: TGCGCCAGCAGTGAATACGTTACGAACACTGAAGCTTTCTTT
CDR3 protein: CASSEYVTNTEAFF

J gene: TRBJ1-1
V gene: TRBV10-1
clone size: .
D gene: TRBD1
CDR3 DNA: TGCGCCAGCTCCAGGACAGGAGTGAACACTGAAGCTTTCTTT
CDR3 protein: CASSRTGVNTEAFF

J gene: TRBJ2-7
V gene: TRBV11-3
clone size: .
D gene: .
CDR3 DNA: TGTGCCAGCAGCTTAGCTCGGGGAACCCGGTTGACCCGAAAAATATACGAGCAGTACTTC
CDR3 protein: CASSLARGTRLTRKIYEQYF

J gene: TRBJ1-5
V gene: TRBV28
clone size: .
D gene: .
CDR3 DNA: TGTGCCAGCAGCATACAGGTGTACGGCAATCAGCCCCAGCATTTT
CDR3 protein: CASSIQVYGNQPQHF

J gene: TRBJ2-7
V gene: TRBV20-1
clone size: once
D gene: .
CDR3 DNA: TGCAGTGCAGGACAGACCTACGAGCAGTACTTC
CDR3 protein: CSAGQTYEQYF

J gene: TRBJ1-3
V gene: TRBV4-3
clone size: .
D gene: .
CDR3 DNA: TGCGCCAGCAGCCAAGATCGGCCGAACACCATATATTTT
CDR3 protein: CASSQDRPNTIYF

J gene: TRBJ1-6
V gene: TRBV7-8
clone size: few
D gene: .
CDR3 DNA: TGTGCCAGCAGCTTAGAGGCAGGGCTGAGTAATTCACCCCTCCACTTT
CDR3 protein: CASSLEAGLSNSPLHF

J gene: TRBJ1-2
V gene: TRBV10-3
clone size: .
D gene: TRBD1
CDR3 DNA: TGTGCCATCAGCGACACCAGGGGGATAGACTATGGCTACACCTTC
CDR3 protein: CAISDTRGIDYGYTF

J gene: TRBJ1-6
V gene: TRBV29-1
clone size: .
D gene: TRBD1
CDR3 DNA: TGCAGCGTTGGGACAGGAAACTCACCCCTCCACTTT
CDR3 protein: CSVGTGNSPLHF

J gene: TRBJ1-4
V gene: TRBV7-2
clone size: few
D gene: .
CDR3 DNA: TGTGCCAGCAGTGCGTGGGGTAATGAAAAACTGTTTTTT
CDR3 protein: CASSAWGNEKLFF

J gene: TRBJ1-6
V gene: TRBV5-1
clone size: few
D gene: .
CDR3 DNA: TGCGCCAGCAGCTTGGGTGGAATTTCACCCCTCCACTTT
CDR3 protein: CASSLGGISPLHF

J gene: TRBJ2-3
V gene: TRBV11-3
clone size: once
D gene: .
CDR3 DNA: TGTGCCAGCAGCTTCGGGGGAGGTCCCACAGATACGCAGTATTTT
CDR3 protein: CASSFGGGPTDTQYF

J gene: TRBJ2-7
V gene: TRBV6-5
clone size: .
D gene: TRBD1
CDR3 DNA: TGTGCCAGCAGTTACTCGACAGGGGAGAGTCACGAGCAGTACTTC
CDR3 protein: CASSYSTGESHEQYF

J gene: TRBJ2-7
V gene: TRBV18
clone size: .
D gene: .
CDR3 DNA: TGTGCCAGCTCAGCGTCGACAGGGAGGGAGCAGTACTTC
CDR3 protein: CASSASTGREQYF

J gene: TRBJ1-2
V gene: TRBV9
clone size: .
D gene: TRBD1
CDR3 DNA: TGTGCCAGCAGCCCACAGGGGGCGTATGGCTACACCTTC
CDR3 protein: CASSPQGAYGYTF

J gene: TRBJ1-2
V gene: TRBV18
clone size: .
D gene: TRBD1
CDR3 DNA: TGTGCCAGCTCCCACGGGACAGGGAACTATGGCTACACCTTC
CDR3 protein: CASSHGTGNYGYTF

J gene: TRBJ2-2
V gene: TRBV19
clone size: .
D gene: TRBD1
CDR3 DNA: TGTGCCAGTAGTCCCAGGAGGACAGGAGATACCGGGGAGCTGTTTTTT
CDR3 protein: CASSPRRTGDTGELFF

J gene: TRBJ2-5
V gene: TRBV10-3
clone size: once
D gene: .
CDR3 DNA: TGTGCCATCACCCAGGGCCAGGGAGAGACCCAGTACTTC
CDR3 protein: CAITQGQGETQYF

J gene: TRBJ2-3
V gene: TRBV19
clone size: .
D gene: .
CDR3 DNA: TGTGCCAGTAGTATCAGCAGGGTTAGCACAGATACGCAGTATTTT
CDR3 protein: CASSISRVSTDTQYF

J gene: TRBJ2-5
V gene: TRBV10-3
clone size: .
D gene: .
CDR3 DNA: TGTGCCATCAGCCCAGACTTACAAGAGACCCAGTACTTC
CDR3 protein: CAISPDLQETQYF

J gene: TRBJ2-2
V gene: TRBV25-1
clone size: .
D gene: .
CDR3 DNA: TGTGCCAGCAGTGCCCCGAACACCGGGGAGCTGTTTTTT
CDR3 protein: CASSAPNTGELFF

J gene: TRBJ1-2
V gene: TRBV28
clone size: .
D gene: .
CDR3 DNA: TGTGCCAGCAGTTCAGCCTCGGAGGGCTACACCTTC
CDR3 protein: CASSSASEGYTF